This T cell receptor beta chain emerged from a study of cytomegalovirus exposure and HLA in healthy donors. CDR3 length equals 11 residues. V was pared by 7 bases and J by 5 bases, with 8 bases between. The germline gives CDR1 SGHRS, CDR2 YFSETQ. The primer mix had 60 Vbeta and 13 Jbeta primers. Assay used: immunoSEQ multiplex PCR; TCRdb lists only in-frame clones, some missing. This sample has about 57,000 clones, with more than 70% found just once. On this clone itself: The antigen remains undetermined.

Study conclusions and caveats: Prediction of most subjects' HLA-A and HLA-B alleles by TCR beta sequences was reportedly accurate.

The clonotype was recovered from a man in his thirties or forties in good health and CMV-seropositive. The chain links TRBV5-1 to TRBJ2-3, with D possibly matching TRBD2 (6 bases). The sequenced material came from PBMCs. The CDR3 sequence: CASPGRDTQYF. As DNA, the CDR3 is TGCGCCAGCCCCGGGAGAGATACGCAGTATTTT.